This entry lists 17 T cell receptor beta chains sequenced from one sample in a study of identical twins. Each CDR3 protein is one row after TCRdb ran MiXCR on the 5' RACE reads. The repertoire holds roughly 710,000 distinct CDR3 sequences, 5.5% to 6.5% seen once, with under 2% in the top ten. Source material: naive T cells sorted from blood. These receptors all come from a man aged 18 to 29 in good health.

V is TRBV6-2 or TRBV6-3 and J is TRBJ2-5; TRBD2 aligns across 12 bases. V lost 2 bases, J lost 5 bases, and 21 bases stayed unmatched. There are 21 residues in the CDR3. Germline V gene data show CDR1 as MNHEY and CDR2 as SVGEGT. This chain's CDR3 is CASSYPTLAGGENPNGETQYF. Here the CDR3 DNA reads TGTGCCAGCAGTTACCCAACGCTAGCGGGAGGGGAGAACCCAAACGGGGAGACCCAGTACTTC.

This clonotype was seen only a few times. The chain carries TRBV4-1 and TRBJ1-4; 7 bases align to TRBD1. The CDR3 spans 15 residues. With 4 bases clipped from V and 3 bases from J, the junction kept 5 bases outside the gene matches. The germline V gene encodes CDR1 MGHRA and CDR2 YSYEKL. In nucleotides, the CDR3 is TGCGCCAGCAGCCCGGGGGACAGATCTAATGAAAAACTGTTTTTT. Its protein product is CASSPGDRSNEKLFF.

This clonotype was counted ten times or more. The chain combines TRBV27 with TRBJ1-1, with a possible D match to TRBD1 (5 bases). Germline V gene sequence: CDR1 MNHEY, CDR2 SMNVEV (reference sequence). V gave up 4 bases and J gave up 2 bases, with 11 bases separating them. This CDR3 is 14 amino acids long. DNA of the CDR3: TGTGCCAGCAGTTCTTTACAGGTTAACACTGAAGCTTTCTTT. Its protein product is CASSSLQVNTEAFF.

The sample holds many counts of this clonotype. The chain has TRBV12-3 or TRBV12-4 and TRBJ1-4; 8 bases map to TRBD1. Trimming took 4 bases from V and 7 from J; bases not matched to a gene: 8. This CDR3 spans 15 amino acids. The CDR3 loop is CASSSDRGAREKLFF. In nucleotides, the CDR3 is TGTGCCAGCAGTTCAGACAGGGGAGCGCGTGAAAAACTGTTTTTT.

The rearrangement links TRBV27 to TRBJ1-6; 11 positions agree with TRBD1. The ends lost 7 bases at V and 6 bases at J; junction bases unmatched: 5. The germline CDR1 and CDR2 sequences are MNHEY and SMNVEV (reference sequence). The CDR3 length is 15 residues. In nucleotides, the CDR3 is TGTGCCAGCACCACGGACAGGGGGCCTAATTCACCCCTCCACTTT. As protein: CASTTDRGPNSPLHF.

This clonotype was seen only a few times. J is TRBJ2-2 and V is TRBV25-1, with 10 bases fitting TRBD2. The V gene's germline CDR1 is MGHDK and CDR2 SYGVNS. The V and J ends lost 2 bases and 4 bases, in that order; junction bases with no gene match: 7. The CDR3 extends over 17 amino acids. The CDR3 nucleotides are TGTGCCAGCAGTGAAAACCGATTAGCGGGAGGCACCGGGGAGCTGTTTTTT. Residues: CASSENRLAGGTGELFF.

The chain joins TRBV30 to TRBJ2-2, with D unresolved. Germline values: CDR1 GTSNPN, CDR2 SVGIG (reference sequence). This CDR3 comprises 13 residues. Trimming cost V 1 base and J 6 bases, with 9 bases left between them. In nucleotides, the CDR3 is TGTGCCTGGAGTGAACAGATTGCCGGGGAGCTGTTTTTT. Amino acids: CAWSEQIAGELFF.

This clonotype was counted at least ten times. The chain recombines TRBV5-1 with TRBJ1-4; unclear D gene. The germline V and J ends were trimmed by 4 bases and 8 bases, with 18 bases remaining between them. Germline lookup yields CDR1 SGHRS and CDR2 YFSETQ. The CDR3 totals 15 residues. DNA for the CDR3: TGCGCCAGCAGCGCCGCCGGCAGAAGAGACGAAAAACTGTTTTTT. Amino acids: CASSAAGRRDEKLFF.

At least ten counts were recorded for this clonotype. The V gene is TRBV5-5, the J gene TRBJ2-1; unclear D gene. Germline-derived CDR1 and CDR2 are SGHKS and YYEKEE (reference sequence). There are 12 residues in the CDR3. V was pared by 2 bases and J by 5 bases, with 5 bases between. CDR3 DNA sequence: TGTGCCAGCAGCTTTGACGACAATGAGCAGTTCTTC. This gives the protein CASSFDDNEQFF.

This clonotype was found many times. For the CDR3, the DNA is TGTGCCAGCTCCCATTCCCGGGACAGGGGGCCGTACGAGCAGTACGTC. This sequence encodes CASSHSRDRGPYEQYV. The V gene is TRBV12-3 or TRBV12-4, the J gene TRBJ2-7; the match to TRBD1 covers 12 bases. This CDR3 spans 16 amino acids. Unmatched junction bases numbered 12, after V lost 8 bases and J lost 4 bases.

This clonotype was detected many times. The V gene is TRBV10-3, the J gene TRBJ2-7; TRBD2 might be the D (5 bases). This CDR3 is built from 12 residues. V lost 5 bases and J lost 5, with 10 bases in between. In germline, CDR1 is ENHRY, CDR2 SYGVKD. The CDR3 region has the DNA TGTGCCATCAGTAGCGGAGATCACGAGCAGTACGTC. Protein product: CAISSGDHEQYV.

This clonotype was seen ten or more times. The chain employs TRBV29-1 and TRBJ2-3, with D tentatively TRBD2 (6 bases). CDR3 length: 14 residues. The V end was cut by 5 bases, the J end by 2 bases, with 14 bases between. From germline, CDR1 is SQVTM and CDR2 ANQGSEA. CDR3 sequence reads: CSVLEGGITDTQYF. CDR3 coding DNA: TGCAGCGTTTTGGAGGGCGGGATCACAGATACGCAGTATTTT.

In its sample, this clonotype was seen many times. The V gene is TRBV21-1, the J gene TRBJ2-7; the table gives TRBD1 as D, unverified against the DNA. TRBV21-1 is designated a pseudogene. This CDR3 comprises 15 residues. The CDR3 DNA reads as TGTGCCAGCACTCCCCCCCCAGCAGTCTCCTACGAGCAGTACTTC. Protein product: CASTPPPAVSYEQYF.

CDR3 residues: CAWSIGQGYNEQFF. The CDR3 DNA sequence: TGTGCCTGGAGTATCGGACAGGGGTACAATGAGCAGTTCTTC. The chain recombines TRBV30 with TRBJ2-1, with 9 bases that match TRBD1. This CDR3 spans 14 amino acids. V shed 2 bases, J shed 4 bases, and the junction held 3 bases outside the gene matches. Germline CDR1 GTSNPN, CDR2 SVGIG (reference sequence).

This clonotype has a handful of counts. V gene TRBV4-3 combines with J gene TRBJ1-1; D may be TRBD1 (6 bases). The germline V and J ends were trimmed by 0 bases and 0 bases, with 8 bases remaining between them. The CDR3 spans 15 residues. Looked up from germline, CDR1 is LGHNA and CDR2 is YSLEER. CDR3 nucleotides: TGCGCCAGCAGCCAAGATAGGGGGGTGAACACTGAAGCTTTCTTT. It is translated as CASSQDRGVNTEAFF.

This clonotype showed up just a few times. This chain connects TRBV6-1 to TRBJ2-1; maybe TRBD2 (6 bases). Deletions cut 2 bases from V and 2 bases from J, with 10 bases between. The CDR3 runs 15 residues. Germline loops: CDR1 MNHNS, CDR2 SASEGT. CDR3 sequence: CASSESRGAYNEQFF. The CDR3 nucleotides read TGTGCCAGCAGTGAATCGCGCGGGGCCTACAATGAGCAGTTCTTC.

This clonotype was counted only a few times. The chain has TRBV3-1 and TRBJ2-1; D is possibly TRBD2 (5 bases). Germline values: CDR1 LGHDT, CDR2 YNNKEL (reference sequence). The CDR3 sequence is 16 residues long. V was pared by 1 base and J by 8 bases, with 18 bases between. The CDR3 sequence: CASSQAGALRRDEQFF. The CDR3, as DNA: TGTGCCAGCAGCCAAGCTGGAGCGCTACGGCGGGATGAGCAGTTCTTC.